These 27 T cell receptor beta chains came from one sample sequenced in a study of Ad26.COV2.S vaccination and SARS-CoV-2 variants. Repertoires were generated with immunoSEQ multiplex PCR, while TCRdb's copy carries only in-frame clones and drops some. Of fewer than 800,000 clones listed, 89% are singletons. Sample treatment: 15 to 20 received Ad26.COV2.S at low or high dose, single or two shots; about five received placebo; per-sample allocation not given. Sampling took place 63 days after the first vaccine or placebo injection. This sample comprised peripheral blood, obtained in a trial of Ad26.COV2.S vaccine versus placebo. These receptors all stem from a person aged 18-60 years who received the Ad26.COV2.S COVID-19 vaccine or a placebo.

CDR3: CASSLARRESSYNSPLHF. The CDR3 coding sequence is TGTGCCAGCAGCTTAGCGCGACGGGAAAGCTCCTATAATTCACCCCTCCACTTT. V usage is TRBV7-2 and J usage is TRBJ1-6; D uncertain. V shed 0 bases and J shed 0 bases, with 12 bases lying between them. This CDR3 contains 18 residues. The germline CDR1 and CDR2 sequences are SGHTA and FQGNSA.

The rearrangement uses TRBV3-1 (or the pseudogene TRBV3-2) and TRBJ2-5, with D hard to call. The germline V and J ends were trimmed by 1 base and 5 bases, with 5 bases remaining between them. The V gene's germline CDR1 is LGHDT and CDR2 YNNKEL (reference sequence). The CDR3 has 12 residues. The CDR3 DNA reads TGTGCCAGCAGCCAAGTGACGGAGACCCAGTACTTC. The encoded protein is CASSQVTETQYF.

The V and J genes are TRBV6-5 and TRBJ1-2; D ambiguous. The germline CDR1 and CDR2 sequences are MNHEY and SVGAGI. The CDR3 runs to 15 residues. Between the trimmed V and J ends, which lost 7 bases and 0 bases, there was a span of 15 bases. As DNA, the CDR3 is TGTGCCAGCAACCTGAGGCCTTATCCTAACTATGGCTACACCTTC. This sequence encodes CASNLRPYPNYGYTF.

The rearrangement uses TRBV30 and TRBJ2-3; D may be TRBD2 (5 bases). The CDR3 contains 15 residues. Per germline, CDR1 GTSNPN and CDR2 SVGIG (reference sequence). The V and J ends lost 1 base and 4 bases respectively, with 15 bases between them. The CDR3 coding sequence is TGTGCCTGGAGTGAGTGGAGTAGCGTAGCAGATACGCAGTATTTT. It encodes CAWSEWSSVADTQYF.

The chain employs TRBV7-2 and TRBJ2-1; D is ambiguous. This CDR3 comprises 12 residues. The V gene lost 5 bases and the J gene lost 10 bases, with 12 bases spanning the gap. Germline CDR1 SGHTA, CDR2 FQGNSA. CDR3 sequence (DNA): TGTGCCAGCAGCACCTATTTAGAAGAGCAGTTCTTC. Protein product: CASSTYLEEQFF.

This clone occurred a few times. The same CDR3 arises from other DNA sequences in this sample as well. The V gene is TRBV12-3 or TRBV12-4, the J gene TRBJ2-1, with D uncertain. The CDR3 loop spans 11 amino acids. Trimming stripped 3 bases from V and 7 bases from J, with 4 bases between. The DNA of the CDR3 is TGTGCCAGCAGTTTGGGGAATGAGCAGTTCTTC. Translating gives CASSLGNEQFF.

This CDR3 reads CASTQGGNGYTF. For the CDR3, the DNA is TGTGCCAGCACCCAAGGGGGGAATGGCTACACCTTC. The chain uses TRBV7-2 and TRBJ1-2; weak D call: TRBD1 (6 bases). Trimming stripped 7 bases from V and 6 bases from J, with 12 bases between. The CDR3 is 12 residues long. Germline V gene sequence: CDR1 SGHTA, CDR2 FQGNSA.

As to this clone: The sample has other DNA sequences that encode this CDR3 too. This chain joins TRBV18 and TRBJ2-1; D remains ambiguous. With 0 bases removed from V and 10 bases from J, the gap between germline ends came to 10 bases. Germline-derived CDR1 and CDR2 are KGHSH and LQKENI. The CDR3 extends over 13 amino acids. The CDR3 DNA reads TGTGCCAGCTCACCACCAGGCTCAGGAGAGCAGTTCTTC. The encoded protein is CASSPPGSGEQFF.

The chain has TRBV6-5 and TRBJ1-1; D may be TRBD1 (6 bases). The germline V gene has CDR1 MNHEY and CDR2 SVGAGI. V lost 2 bases and J 6 bases, leaving 10 bases between the germline ends. This CDR3 has 13 residues. The CDR3 loop reads CASSYQGRSEAFF. The CDR3 DNA reads as TGTGCCAGCAGTTACCAGGGGCGATCTGAAGCTTTCTTT.

The chain carries TRBV6-5 and TRBJ1-2; 7 bases align to TRBD1. The junction had 7 bases not matched to a gene; V was cut back by 5 bases and J by 4 bases. The CDR3 loop spans 14 amino acids. Germline V gene sequence: CDR1 MNHEY, CDR2 SVGAGI. The CDR3, as DNA: TGTGCCAGCAGTCTTCAGACAGGGAGCTATGGCTACACCTTC. Translation: CASSLQTGSYGYTF.

The rearrangement uses TRBV29-1 and TRBJ2-7; D not certain. The CDR3 sequence is 13 residues long. V lost 4 bases and J 3 bases, leaving 13 bases between the germline ends. The germline gives CDR1 SQVTM, CDR2 ANQGSEA. CDR3 nucleotide sequence: TGCAGCGTTGGACCAAGGTGGGGCTACGAGCAGTACTTC. Translated: CSVGPRWGYEQYF.

This clone has only one observation. J is TRBJ2-7 and V is TRBV11-3; TRBD1 agrees at 7 bases. CDR1 SGHNT and CDR2 YENEEA come from the germline V gene. This CDR3 is 15 amino acids long. The V segment lost 5 bases and the J segment 2 bases; nucleotides outside the gene matches: 9. Here the CDR3 reads CASSQGQATAYEQYF. In DNA form, the CDR3 reads TGTGCCAGCAGCCAAGGACAGGCGACTGCCTACGAGCAGTACTTC.

This chain connects TRBV15 to TRBJ2-7, with 7 positions matching TRBD2. CDR1 and CDR2 (germline): LNHNV, YYDKDF (reference sequence). CDR3 length equals 15 residues. The V gene end was trimmed by 2 bases and the J gene end by 2 bases; junction bases not matched to a gene: 6. CDR3 bases: TGTGCCACCAGCAGAACGGGGGGATCCCCCTACGAGCAGTACTTC. Translating gives CATSRTGGSPYEQYF. Complete variable domain (other parts from reference TRBV15 and TRBJ2-7): DAMVIQNPRYQVTQFGKPVTLSCSQTLNHNVMYWYQQKSSQAPKLLFHYYDKDFNNEADTPDNFQSRRPNTSFCFLDIRSPGLGDTAMYLCATSRTGGSPYEQYFGPGTRLTVT.

The CDR3 sequence: CASILQGEQFF. CDR3 DNA: TGTGCCAGTATCTTACAGGGTGAGCAGTTCTTC. The rearrangement uses TRBV19 and TRBJ2-1; a weak D match, TRBD1 (6 bases). The CDR3 is 11 residues long. CDR1 and CDR2 (germline): LNHDA, SQIVND (reference sequence). V was shortened by 7 bases and J by 9 bases, with 10 bases between the two germline ends.

The chain uses TRBV16 and TRBJ1-1; 7 positions match TRBD1. The CDR3 spans 13 residues. The V segment lost 6 bases and the J segment 7 bases; nucleotides outside the gene matches: 8. In germline, CDR1 is KGHSY, CDR2 FQNENV. The CDR3 reads CASSQRGQGEAFF. The CDR3 coding sequence is TGTGCCAGCAGTCAAAGGGGGCAAGGTGAAGCTTTCTTT.

The genes are TRBV5-1 and TRBJ1-2; TRBD1 might be the D (5 bases). The V gene's germline CDR1 is SGHRS and CDR2 YFSETQ. The V end lost 1 base, the J end lost 8 bases, and 15 bases lay between the germline ends. The CDR3 has 14 residues. CDR3 region: CASSLRREEGGYTF. The DNA of the CDR3 is TGCGCCAGCAGCTTGCGCAGGGAGGAGGGGGGCTACACCTTC.

CDR3: CASSDGVFLNQPQHF. The CDR3 region has the DNA TGTGCCAGCAGTGATGGGGTCTTCCTCAATCAGCCCCAGCATTTT. This chain links TRBV2 with TRBJ1-5, with D unresolved. Per germline, CDR1 SNHLY and CDR2 FYNNEI. The CDR3 consists of 15 residues. V was cut by 3 bases and J by 3 bases, with 12 bases left in between.

Worth noting for this clone: The same CDR3 is also encoded by other DNA sequences in this sample. The rearrangement links TRBV10-1 to TRBJ2-7; 7 positions match TRBD2. The germline gives CDR1 WNHNN, CDR2 SYGVQD (reference sequence). J lost 4 bases, V lost 0 bases, and 3 bases had no gene match. This CDR3 contains 14 residues. The CDR3 loop reads CASSESGREYEQYF. CDR3 coding DNA: TGCGCCAGCAGTGAGTCAGGGAGGGAATACGAGCAGTACTTC.

The chain carries TRBV19 and TRBJ1-5; D call uncertain. The CDR3 length is 15 residues. V lost 3 bases, J lost 4 bases, and 13 bases lay in between. Germline V gene sequence: CDR1 LNHDA, CDR2 SQIVND (reference sequence). The CDR3 spells CASSIEGNRNQPQHF. The CDR3, as DNA: TGTGCCAGTAGTATCGAAGGAAATCGTAATCAGCCCCAGCATTTT.

V usage is TRBV10-3 and J usage is TRBJ2-1; 9 bases are shared with TRBD2. Germline loops: CDR1 ENHRY, CDR2 SYGVKD. The CDR3 sequence is 15 residues long. Losses at the gene ends were 6 bases for V and 6 bases for J; bases not matched to a gene: 9. The CDR3 loop is CAIRPLGGRANEQFF. The CDR3 coding sequence is TGTGCCATCAGGCCGCTCGGCGGGAGGGCCAATGAGCAGTTCTTC.

The chain joins TRBV6-4 to TRBJ1-2; D is perhaps TRBD1 (6 bases). This CDR3 has 13 amino acids. V lost 2 bases to trimming and J lost 3 bases, with 7 bases between them. Germline CDR1 is MRHNA and CDR2 is SNTAGT. CDR3 loop: CASSDKGDYGYTF. Here the CDR3 DNA reads TGTGCCAGCAGTGACAAGGGGGACTATGGCTACACCTTC.

V gene TRBV13 combines with J gene TRBJ2-7; TRBD2 aligns across 10 bases. CDR1 is PRHDT and CDR2 is FYEKMQ in the germline V gene (reference sequence). This CDR3 contains 15 residues. The V gene end was trimmed by 5 bases and the J gene end by 3 bases; junction bases not matched to a gene: 7. The CDR3 reads CASSTRTSGDYEQYF. As DNA, the CDR3 is TGTGCCAGCAGCACACGGACTAGCGGAGACTACGAGCAGTACTTC.

The chain recombines TRBV5-6 with TRBJ1-2; D is unresolved. V was shortened by 0 bases and J by 4 bases, with 7 bases between the two germline ends. The CDR3 has 13 residues. CDR1 and CDR2 (germline): SGHDT, YYEEEE. This chain's CDR3 is CASSLERIYGYTF. Written as DNA, the CDR3 is TGTGCCAGCAGCTTGGAGAGGATCTATGGCTACACCTTC.

The chain recombines TRBV19 with TRBJ2-7; TRBD1 matches at 9 bases. The germline gives CDR1 LNHDA, CDR2 SQIVND (reference sequence). Losses at the gene ends were 2 bases for V and 4 bases for J; bases not matched to a gene: 15. CDR3 length equals 18 residues. CDR3 protein: CASSISVGRDRDPYEQYF. The CDR3 DNA reads TGTGCCAGTAGTATATCCGTCGGCCGGGACAGGGATCCTTACGAGCAGTACTTC.

The rearrangement uses TRBV2 and TRBJ2-2, with D possibly matching TRBD1 (5 bases). The CDR3 contains 17 residues. Germline loops: CDR1 SNHLY, CDR2 FYNNEI. V gave up 4 bases and J gave up 7 bases, with 22 bases separating them. CDR3 bases: TGTGCCAGCAGTGGAACCCAGTTCAGGGCCCAGGGCGGGGAGCTGTTTTTT. As protein: CASSGTQFRAQGGELFF.

This clone was seen only a few times. V is TRBV2 and J is TRBJ1-1; possibly TRBD1 for D (5 bases). The CDR3 has 14 amino acids. The V end lost 6 bases, the J end lost 5 bases, and 16 bases lay between the germline ends. The V gene's germline CDR1 is SNHLY and CDR2 FYNNEI. The CDR3, as DNA: TGTGCCAGCAGCGAATTTCAGGGTAGTACTGAAGCTTTCTTT. Amino acid sequence: CASSEFQGSTEAFF.

The rearrangement links TRBV19 to TRBJ1-6, with TRBD1 matching over 7 bases. Trimming took 9 bases from V and 9 from J; bases not matched to a gene: 8. The CDR3 has 13 residues. The germline gives CDR1 LNHDA, CDR2 SQIVND (reference sequence). The CDR3 DNA reads as TGTGCCAGCAGTGACAGGGTCCGTTCACCCCTCCACTTT. Residues: CASSDRVRSPLHF.